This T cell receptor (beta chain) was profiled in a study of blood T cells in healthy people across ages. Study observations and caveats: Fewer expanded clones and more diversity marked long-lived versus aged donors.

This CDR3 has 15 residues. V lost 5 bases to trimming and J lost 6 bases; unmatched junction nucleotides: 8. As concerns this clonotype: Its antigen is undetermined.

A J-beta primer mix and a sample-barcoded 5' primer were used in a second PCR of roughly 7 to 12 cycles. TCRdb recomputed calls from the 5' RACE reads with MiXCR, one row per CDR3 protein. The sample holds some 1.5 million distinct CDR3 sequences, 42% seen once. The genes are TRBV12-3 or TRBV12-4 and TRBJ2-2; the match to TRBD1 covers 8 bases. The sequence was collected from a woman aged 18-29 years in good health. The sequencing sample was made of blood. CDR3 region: CASSATGGRAGELFF. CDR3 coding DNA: TGTGCCAGCAGTGCAACAGGGGGTAGGGCCGGGGAGCTGTTTTTT.